Listed here are 30 T cell receptor beta chains from one sample, sequenced in a study of untreated major depressive disorder (dated by TCRdb to 2017 to 2018). Library preparation used the immunoSEQ multiplex PCR assay. TCRdb holds this immuneACCESS table with in-frame rearrangements only. Some clones are missing; in checked studies, unresolved V genes explain under half, and the rest has no known cause. In all, the sample holds about 15,000 clones, and 75% to 95% of those were seen once. The top ten hold 1.7% of the sample. Here is what the overall study found, with its caveats: Higher TRBV05-01 (Vbeta 5.1) usage among CD4+ T cells of depressed patients compared with controls was confirmed by sequencing, with p = 0.040 in a one-tailed test.

The antigens these receptors bind are not known. The sample comprised CD4+ T cells from PBMCs. The receptors shown here come from a woman in her thirties with major depressive disorder.

The chain employs TRBV6-5 and TRBJ2-1, with D tentatively TRBD2 (5 bases). Germline V gene data show CDR1 as MNHEY and CDR2 as SVGAGI. The CDR3 totals 14 residues. Trimming shortened V by 2 bases and J by 7 bases, and 12 bases separated the two germline ends. The CDR3 protein is CASSYRGPSNEQFF. CDR3 coding DNA: TGTGCCAGCAGTTACCGAGGGCCCTCGAATGAGCAGTTCTTC.

The chain joins TRBV30 to TRBJ1-1, with D perhaps TRBD1 (6 bases). The CDR3 consists of 12 residues. Trimming removed 7 bases from V and 5 bases from J, with 14 bases in between. Per the germline V gene, CDR1 is GTSNPN and CDR2 is SVGIG (reference sequence). The CDR3 region has the DNA TGTGCCTCCATACAGGGTTGGACTGAAGCTTTCTTT. As protein: CASIQGWTEAFF.

The genes are TRBV7-9 and TRBJ1-3; 8 bases are a match to TRBD1. Looked up from germline, CDR1 is SEHNR and CDR2 is FQNEAQ (reference sequence). This CDR3 spans 17 amino acids. With V trimmed by 2 bases and J by 4 bases, 10 bases remained unmatched. In nucleotides, the CDR3 is TGTGCCAGCAGCTTACTCCTCGGACAGGGTATCGGAAACACCATATATTTT. Translating it yields CASSLLLGQGIGNTIYF.

V and J are TRBV19 and TRBJ1-1; D unresolved. V was trimmed by 7 bases and J by 3 bases, leaving 12 bases between them. The CDR3 covers 13 residues. CDR1 and CDR2 from the germline V gene are LNHDA and SQIVND (reference sequence). CDR3: CASTLRRDTEAFF. CDR3 in DNA: TGTGCCAGTACCTTGAGGAGGGACACTGAAGCTTTCTTT.

This clone has only one observation. The chain recombines TRBV2 with TRBJ1-5; perhaps TRBD1 as D (5 bases). The CDR3 runs 15 residues. Looked up from germline, CDR1 is SNHLY and CDR2 is FYNNEI. Trimming cost V 4 bases and J 1 base, with 11 bases left between them. CDR3 coding DNA: TGTGCCAGCAGTGGGGACGGCCGAAGCAATCAGCCCCAGCATTTT. As protein: CASSGDGRSNQPQHF. The variable domain in full, with the rest retrieved from reference TRBV2 and TRBJ1-5, is EPEVTQTPSHQVTQMGQEVILRCVPISNHLYFYWYRQILGQKVEFLVSFYNNEISEKSEIFDDQFSVERPDGSNFTLKIRSTKLEDSAMYFCASSGDGRSNQPQHFGDGTRLSIL.

The chain joins TRBV10-3 to TRBJ2-5, with 7 nucleotides matching TRBD2. Germline assignment: CDR1 ENHRY and CDR2 SYGVKD. J gave up 3 bases and V 8 bases, and 3 bases lay outside the gene matches. This CDR3 comprises 12 residues. This chain's CDR3 is CAIGRDEETQYF. The CDR3 DNA reads as TGTGCCATCGGGAGGGATGAAGAGACCCAGTACTTC.

The chain joins TRBV2 to TRBJ2-2; D remains ambiguous. Trimming removed 4 bases from V and 6 bases from J, with 6 bases in between. The germline gives CDR1 SNHLY, CDR2 FYNNEI. This CDR3 is 12 amino acids long. The CDR3 protein is CASSVEPGELFF. The CDR3, as DNA: TGTGCCAGCAGTGTCGAGCCCGGGGAGCTGTTTTTT. Together with reference TRBV2 and TRBJ2-2, the CDR3 gives the full variable domain: EPEVTQTPSHQVTQMGQEVILRCVPISNHLYFYWYRQILGQKVEFLVSFYNNEISEKSEIFDDQFSVERPDGSNFTLKIRSTKLEDSAMYFCASSVEPGELFFGEGSRLTVL.

CDR3 in DNA: TGCGCCAGCAGCCGGCCCCTAGCGGTCCCCTCCTACGAGCAGTACTTC. Translated, it gives CASSRPLAVPSYEQYF. The V and J genes are TRBV4-1 and TRBJ2-7; 7 nucleotides match TRBD2. This CDR3 contains 16 residues. Germline-derived CDR1 and CDR2 are MGHRA and YSYEKL. With V trimmed by 4 bases and J by 0 bases, 9 bases remained unmatched.

This rearrangement joins TRBV13 to TRBJ1-1, with D uncertain. Trimming took 3 bases from V and 2 from J, leaving 7 bases between them. Germline V gene data show CDR1 as PRHDT and CDR2 as FYEKMQ (reference sequence). The CDR3 contains 13 residues. The CDR3 sequence is CASSLPSNTEAFF. CDR3 coding DNA: TGTGCCAGCAGCTTGCCATCAAACACTGAAGCTTTCTTT.

The rearrangement uses TRBV7-3 and TRBJ2-2, with a weak D call TRBD2 (6 bases). V lost 3 bases and J 4 bases, leaving 6 bases between the germline ends. There are 13 residues in the CDR3. Germline-derived CDR1 and CDR2 are SGHTA and FQGTGA. CDR3: CASSLGGTGELFF. Here the CDR3 DNA reads TGTGCCAGCAGCTTGGGAGGCACCGGGGAGCTGTTTTTT.

This chain links TRBV25-1 with TRBJ2-3, with a tentative D call TRBD1 (6 bases). Germline V gene sequence: CDR1 MGHDK, CDR2 SYGVNS. Trimming pared 4 bases from V and 4 bases from J, leaving 15 bases between. The CDR3 has 15 residues. This chain's CDR3 is CASSARDTLADTQYF. CDR3 coding DNA: TGTGCCAGCAGTGCCCGGGACACTCTGGCAGATACGCAGTATTTT. Based on the CDR3 plus reference TRBV25-1 and TRBJ2-3, the full variable domain is EADIYQTPRYLVIGTGKKITLECSQTMGHDKMYWYQQDPGMELHLIHYSYGVNSTEKGDLSSESTVSRIRTEHFPLTLESARPSHTSQYLCASSARDTLADTQYFGPGTRLTVL.

The genes are TRBV2 and TRBJ2-2; TRBD2 is a possible D gene (6 bases). The CDR3 spans 15 residues. V was shortened by 6 bases and J by 2 bases, with 13 bases between the two germline ends. Germline V lookup: CDR1 SNHLY, CDR2 FYNNEI. In DNA form, the CDR3 reads TGTGCCAGCAGGGGGGGAGACTTTAACACCGGGGAGCTGTTTTTT. Protein product: CASRGGDFNTGELFF. The full variable domain, with the rest looked up from reference TRBV2 and TRBJ2-2, is EPEVTQTPSHQVTQMGQEVILRCVPISNHLYFYWYRQILGQKVEFLVSFYNNEISEKSEIFDDQFSVERPDGSNFTLKIRSTKLEDSAMYFCASRGGDFNTGELFFGEGSRLTVL.

This chain uses TRBV28 with TRBJ2-3; D unclear. V was trimmed by 7 bases and J by 4 bases, leaving 9 bases between them. The CDR3 sequence is 12 residues long. Germline CDR1 reads MDHEN; CDR2 reads SYDVKM. The CDR3 spells CASNLGSDTQYF. CDR3 bases: TGTGCCAGCAACCTCGGATCAGATACGCAGTATTTT.

The rearrangement uses TRBV10-3 and TRBJ2-1; 7 bases are shared with TRBD1. V was pared by 9 bases and J by 0 bases, with 5 bases of the junction left unmatched. The CDR3 contains 14 residues. Germline assignment: CDR1 ENHRY and CDR2 SYGVKD. This CDR3 is CAITTGSSYNEQFF. The CDR3 DNA reads as TGTGCCATTACGACAGGGAGCTCCTACAATGAGCAGTTCTTC.

This sequence joins TRBV5-4 and TRBJ2-2; D perhaps matches TRBD1 (5 bases). V lost 1 base and J lost 3, with 10 bases in between. The germline gives CDR1 SGHNT, CDR2 YYREEE (reference sequence). The CDR3 is made up of 15 amino acids. The CDR3 is CASSLPRADTGELFF. The DNA for the CDR3 is TGTGCCAGCAGCTTGCCCAGGGCCGACACCGGGGAGCTGTTTTTT.

This chain connects TRBV11-3 to TRBJ2-6; D remains unclear. Trimming left V 8 bases short and J 1 base short, with 12 bases between. Germline-derived CDR1 and CDR2 are SGHNT and YENEEA. The CDR3 runs 15 residues. The CDR3 nucleotides read TGTGCCAGCCGTAACCGTGGATCTGGGGCCAACGTCCTGACTTTC. This translates into CASRNRGSGANVLTF.

This chain uses TRBV5-1 with TRBJ1-3, with D possibly TRBD1 on 5 matching bases. Germline values: CDR1 SGHRS, CDR2 YFSETQ. This CDR3 is built from 15 residues. V was clipped by 0 bases and J by 2 bases, with 9 bases between them. In DNA form, the CDR3 reads TGCGCCAGCAGCTTGGGCGACAGAACTGGAAACACCATATATTTT. Its protein is CASSLGDRTGNTIYF.

V and J are TRBV5-6 and TRBJ1-1; TRBD1 is a possible D gene (5 bases). Germline V gene lookup returns CDR1 SGHDT and CDR2 YYEEEE. The CDR3 runs 15 residues. Trimming took off 4 bases at V and 0 bases at J, with 13 bases between the two ends. CDR3 sequence (DNA): TGTGCCAGCAGCCGGAGGGGAACCTTGAACACTGAAGCTTTCTTT. This codes for CASSRRGTLNTEAFF.

The CDR3 loop reads CASTFGRGTEAFF. The CDR3 DNA reads TGTGCCAGCACCTTTGGGCGCGGCACTGAAGCTTTCTTT. This chain connects TRBV27 to TRBJ1-1; D call uncertain. V lost 7 bases, J lost 4 bases, and 13 bases lay in between. CDR1 and CDR2 (germline): MNHEY, SMNVEV (reference sequence). The CDR3 contains 13 residues.

The chain recombines TRBV4-2 with TRBJ2-1, with D tentatively TRBD2 (6 bases). V was trimmed by 5 bases and J by 1 base, leaving 9 bases between them. This CDR3 has 14 residues. Germline V lookup: CDR1 LGHNA, CDR2 YNFKEQ. CDR3 DNA sequence: TGTGCCAGCAGCTCGGAGGGGTCCTACAATGAGCAGTTCTTC. Protein: CASSSEGSYNEQFF.

This sequence joins TRBV7-2 and TRBJ2-7; tentative D call: TRBD2 (5 bases). V was cut by 5 bases and J by 4 bases, with 9 bases left in between. Germline V gene sequence: CDR1 SGHTA, CDR2 FQGNSA. The CDR3 contains 12 residues. The CDR3 protein is CASSAGNYEQYF. CDR3 in DNA: TGTGCCAGCAGCGCCGGGAATTACGAGCAGTACTTC.

The chain employs TRBV5-4 and TRBJ2-7, with 9 bases aligning to TRBD2. This CDR3 has 14 residues. V lost 0 bases to trimming and J lost 7 bases; unmatched junction nucleotides: 5. From germline, CDR1 is SGHNT and CDR2 YYREEE (reference sequence). CDR3 sequence (DNA): TGTGCCAGCAGCTTGGCCGGGACTAGCTCTGAGCAGTACTTC. It yields the protein CASSLAGTSSEQYF.

The CDR3: CASSQAQTGRRYGYTF. DNA of the CDR3: TGCGCCAGCAGCCAAGCACAGACAGGGCGCAGGTATGGCTACACCTTC. The chain uses TRBV4-1 and TRBJ1-2, with 7 bases matching TRBD1. Per germline, CDR1 MGHRA and CDR2 YSYEKL. V was pared by 1 base and J by 5 bases, with 10 bases of the junction left unmatched. The CDR3 is 16 residues long.

The chain carries TRBV5-1 and TRBJ1-2; TRBD1 matches 7 bases. CDR1 and CDR2 (germline): SGHRS, YFSETQ. The CDR3 has 13 amino acids. Unmatched junction bases numbered 8, after V lost 4 bases and J lost 8 bases. The CDR3, as DNA: TGCGCCAGCAGCAACAGGGGAGTAAGGGGCTACACCTTC. Translated, it gives CASSNRGVRGYTF.

J is TRBJ2-7 and V is TRBV19; the match to TRBD1 covers 10 bases. Trimming removed 6 bases from V and 0 bases from J; junction bases left unmatched: 8. The CDR3 is made up of 16 amino acids. CDR1 is LNHDA, CDR2 SQIVND, per germline (reference sequence). CDR3 sequence reads: CASSKTGGGSSYEQYF. In DNA form, the CDR3 reads TGTGCCAGTAGCAAGACAGGGGGCGGTAGCTCCTACGAGCAGTACTTC.

This clone occurred once. V gene TRBV5-1 combines with J gene TRBJ1-4; D ambiguous. V was pared by 0 bases and J by 1 base, with 10 bases between. The CDR3 covers 16 residues. Per germline, CDR1 SGHRS and CDR2 YFSETQ. CDR3 sequence (DNA): TGCGCCAGCAGCTTGGGGTTGACCAAAACTAATGAAAAACTGTTTTTT. Its protein is CASSLGLTKTNEKLFF.

The chain combines TRBV5-5 with TRBJ1-2; 7 nucleotides line up with TRBD1. The junction had 7 bases not matched to a gene; V was cut back by 4 bases and J by 4 bases. This CDR3 spans 14 amino acids. Germline V gene sequence: CDR1 SGHKS, CDR2 YYEKEE (reference sequence). CDR3 coding DNA: TGTGCCAGCAGCCGGGGACAGATGATCTATGGCTACACCTTC. Its protein product is CASSRGQMIYGYTF.

The chain recombines TRBV7-9 with TRBJ1-5; possibly TRBD1 for D (6 bases). Trimming stripped 0 bases from V and 4 bases from J, with 13 bases between. Germline V gives CDR1 SEHNR, CDR2 FQNEAQ (reference sequence). The CDR3 sequence is 16 residues long. The CDR3 region is CASSLATTGENQPQHF. The CDR3 bases are TGTGCCAGCAGCTTAGCGACGACAGGTGAAAATCAGCCCCAGCATTTT.

The chain combines TRBV29-1 with TRBJ1-4; the D gene is possibly TRBD1 (6 bases). Germline values: CDR1 SQVTM, CDR2 ANQGSEA. The CDR3 extends over 13 amino acids. Trimming cost V 2 bases and J 6 bases, with 10 bases left between them. The CDR3 sequence: CSVELGADEKLFF. The CDR3 region has the DNA TGCAGCGTTGAACTGGGGGCTGATGAAAAACTGTTTTTT.

The chain uses TRBV6-6 and TRBJ2-7, with D perhaps TRBD1 or TRBD2 (6 bases each). CDR1 and CDR2 (germline): MNHNY, SVGAGI (reference sequence). The length of the CDR3 is 15 residues. The germline V and J ends were trimmed by 6 bases and 4 bases, with 19 bases remaining between them. The CDR3 DNA sequence: TGTGCCAGCAGCCCGAGGGGGGCTGCGGTATACGAGCAGTACTTC. This encodes CASSPRGAAVYEQYF.